This T cell receptor beta chain was identified during a study of blood T cell repertoires in COVID-19. As regards this clone: Within the sample, other DNA sequences also encode this same CDR3.

The CDR3 contains 15 residues. CDR1 and CDR2 from the germline V gene are LNHDA and SQIVND (reference sequence). The V end was cut by 3 bases, the J end by 2 bases, with 8 bases between. The protocol was immunoSEQ multiplex PCR, while the TCRdb copy is restricted to in-frame clones and leaves out a portion. The repertoire holds hundreds of thousands of clones, with 80% to 90% as singletons. V and J are TRBV19 and TRBJ2-6; D perhaps matches TRBD1 (5 bases). This TCR derives from a woman aged 50 to 65 who had been exposed to COVID-19. The sequenced material came from PBMCs or T cells enriched from blood (not recorded which). CDR3 amino acids: CASSIAGTGANVLTF. The DNA of the CDR3 is TGTGCCAGTAGTATCGCAGGGACTGGGGCCAACGTCCTGACTTTC. Full variable domain (rest looked up from reference TRBV19 and TRBJ2-6): DGGITQSPKYLFRKEGQNVTLSCEQNLNHDAMYWYRQDPGQGLRLIYYSQIVNDFQKGDIAEGYSVSREKKESFPLTVTSAQKNPTAFYLCASSIAGTGANVLTFGAGSRLTVL.